This TCR beta chain was recorded in a study of T cells in localized non-small cell lung cancer. The germline gives CDR1 LNHNV, CDR2 YYDKDF (reference sequence). The CDR3 is 12 amino acids. Between the trimmed V and J ends, which lost 4 bases and 5 bases, there was a span of 8 bases. Assay: immunoSEQ multiplex PCR; the TCRdb copy retains only in-frame clones and omits some. The table includes around 70,000 clones, around 85% detected once. Sequences were derived from peripheral blood, sampled before any cancer treatment. This chain uses TRBV15 with TRBJ2-5, with D perhaps TRBD1 (6 bases). The origin of this receptor is a male donor aged 60 or over with stage III squamous cell lung carcinoma. CDR3 nucleotide sequence: TGTGCCACCAGCAATAGGGGGGAGACCCAGTACTTC. As protein: CATSNRGETQYF. Complete variable domain (other parts from reference TRBV15 and TRBJ2-5): DAMVIQNPRYQVTQFGKPVTLSCSQTLNHNVMYWYQQKSSQAPKLLFHYYDKDFNNEADTPDNFQSRRPNTSFCFLDIRSPGLGDTAMYLCATSNRGETQYFGPGTRLLVL.